Listed below are T cell receptor beta chains from one sample, sequenced in a study of shared clonotypes between healthy human individuals. The repertoire was sequenced with immunoSEQ multiplex PCR; TCRdb's copy has only in-frame clones and lacks some. The data hold over a million clones, with approximately 97% observed a single time. The sequencing input was naive CD4+ T cells sorted from blood. The receptors here all came from a man under 40 in good health. Both conserved end residues are part of each CDR3. A D gene is named only where the DNA matches it firmly. Clone size is stated in some rows and not others, as once, few, many or a class when expanded.

TGTGCCAGCAGCAACTATGGACGGGTTACTGAAGCTTTCTTT	CASSNYGRVTEAFF	-	TRBJ1-1	-	TRBV7-2
TGTGCCAGCAGCTTACTGGCTAGCGGGGCAGATACGCAGTATTTT	CASSLLASGADTQYF	TRBD2	TRBJ2-3	-	TRBV7-9
TGCGCCAGCAGCTTGGCCACGGGGGCCTACAATGAGCAGTTCTTC	CASSLATGAYNEQFF	-	TRBJ2-1	-	TRBV5-1
TGCGCCAGCAGCCGCCTAGGTTACCAAGAGACCCAGTACTTC	CASSRLGYQETQYF	-	TRBJ2-5	-	TRBV5-1
TGTGCCAGTAGCCGAGGTCGTTTAGAAGGGGAAAAACTGTTTTTT	CASSRGRLEGEKLFF	-	TRBJ1-4	once	TRBV19
TGTGCCAGCCGCTTAAGGGCCAACACCATATATTTT	CASRLRANTIYF	-	TRBJ1-3	-	TRBV28
TGTGCCAGCAGCTTTGGGACGGGCCGTCGGCCCCAGCATTTT	CASSFGTGRRPQHF	-	TRBJ1-5	-	TRBV5-6
TGTGCCAGCAGTTTTAGACTAGCGGTATACAATGAGCAGTTCTTC	CASSFRLAVYNEQFF	TRBD2	TRBJ2-1	once	TRBV27
TGTGCCAGCAGCCCCCAGGGGGGGGAATTGTACTTC	CASSPQGGELYF	-	TRBJ2-7	-	TRBV7-3
TGTGCCAGCAGGCAATACAGGGGCGGGGAGCTGTTTTTT	CASRQYRGGELFF	TRBD1	TRBJ2-2	-	TRBV27
TGTGCCAGCAGTTTTACCAACAGGGGGGTAATGAGCGAGCAGTACTTC	CASSFTNRGVMSEQYF	TRBD1	TRBJ2-7	-	TRBV27
TGTGCCAGCCTTCGAGCCGGGCCGGCAGATGAGCAGTTCTTC	CASLRAGPADEQFF	-	TRBJ2-1	-	TRBV5-6
TGTGCCAGCAGCCAACCCATAGCGGGAGGGACCTACGAGCAGTACTTC	CASSQPIAGGTYEQYF	TRBD2	TRBJ2-7	once	TRBV11-2
TGTGCCAGCTACAGATGGGCCAACATGAACACTGAAGCTTTCTTT	CASYRWANMNTEAFF	-	TRBJ1-1	-	TRBV13
TGTGCCAGCAGCCGAGGGACAGGACGGACCGGGGAGCTGTTTTTT	CASSRGTGRTGELFF	-	TRBJ2-2	-	TRBV21-1
TGTGCCAGCAGCTTCGGAAGGGACCAAGAGACCCAGTACTTC	CASSFGRDQETQYF	-	TRBJ2-5	-	TRBV5-6
TGTGCCAGCAGTTACTCTGGACAGGGGACTCTTGAAGCTTTCTTT	CASSYSGQGTLEAFF	TRBD1	TRBJ1-1	-	TRBV6-5
TGTGCCAGCAGCTTAGTTTTCGAACCGAGGGGGCAGTATGGCTACACCTTC	CASSLVFEPRGQYGYTF	TRBD1	TRBJ1-2	-	TRBV7-2
TGTGCCAGCAGCCGGCGCGGGACCCTCGGAAATACGCAGTATTTT	CASSRRGTLGNTQYF	-	TRBJ2-3	-	TRBV7-6
TGTGCCAGCAGCCCGGGTGCGGGACTTGGAAACACCATATATTTT	CASSPGAGLGNTIYF	-	TRBJ1-3	-	TRBV5-4
TGTGCCAGTAGCCGGGACAGGAGTAACTATGGCTACACCTTC	CASSRDRSNYGYTF	TRBD1	TRBJ1-2	-	TRBV19
TGTGCCAGCTCTAAGAGCTCCTACAATGAGCAGTTCTTC	CASSKSSYNEQFF	-	TRBJ2-1	-	TRBV27
TGTGCCAGCAGCCCACGGGGCCTGAACAATGAGCAGTTCTTC	CASSPRGLNNEQFF	-	TRBJ2-1	-	TRBV7-2
TGTGCCAGCAGCCTGAAAAGGATTGCAACTAATGAAAAACTGTTTTTT	CASSLKRIATNEKLFF	-	TRBJ1-4	-	TRBV28
TGTGCCAGCAGCTTAGGGCCCCGACAGGTAAGGGGACGGTACGAGCAGTACTTC	CASSLGPRQVRGRYEQYF	-	TRBJ2-7	-	TRBV11-3
TGTGCCAGCAGCACCACAGGGAACACTGAAGCTTTCTTT	CASSTTGNTEAFF	-	TRBJ1-1	-	TRBV11-2
TGTGCCAGCAGCTCCCAGAGCAGCTACGAGCAGTACTTC	CASSSQSSYEQYF	-	TRBJ2-7	-	TRBV7-2
TGTGCCTGGGGAAAGGGACAGGGGGTTGAAGCTTTCTTT	CAWGKGQGVEAFF	TRBD1	TRBJ1-1	once	TRBV30
TGTGCCAGCAGCTTGGTTGGGGGAGAGACCCAGTACTTC	CASSLVGGETQYF	-	TRBJ2-5	-	TRBV5-5
TGTGCCAGTACCGATAGCGGGAATTCTGGTTACGAGCAGTACTTC	CASTDSGNSGYEQYF	TRBD2	TRBJ2-7	-	TRBV19
TGTGCCAGCAGTTTTTCCGGACAGGGCGGCGAGCAGTTCTTC	CASSFSGQGGEQFF	TRBD1	TRBJ2-1	-	TRBV2
TGTGCCAGTAGCCCTACAGGGGCGAACACCGGGGAGCTGTTTTTT	CASSPTGANTGELFF	TRBD1	TRBJ2-2	-	TRBV19
TGTGCCAGCATCGACCGGGACAGGGGCTCCTACGAGCAGTACTTC	CASIDRDRGSYEQYF	TRBD1	TRBJ2-7	-	TRBV6-5
TGTGCCAGCAGTGATCGGACGGTCGGCTATGGCTACACCTTC	CASSDRTVGYGYTF	-	TRBJ1-2	-	TRBV25-1
TGTGCCAGCTCACCACTTATCGGGGCAGATACGCAGTATTTT	CASSPLIGADTQYF	-	TRBJ2-3	-	TRBV18
TGTGCCAGCAGTTACTCTGGGTCCTACGAGCAGTACTTC	CASSYSGSYEQYF	-	TRBJ2-7	-	TRBV6-5
TGTGCCAGCAGCGTCAGGACTAGCGGGATAAGCATCCGCCGGGGCGAGCAGTACTTC	CASSVRTSGISIRRGEQYF	TRBD2	TRBJ2-7	-	TRBV5-4
TGTGCCAGCATGGGGTTTGCCTACGAGCAGTACTTC	CASMGFAYEQYF	-	TRBJ2-7	-	TRBV28
TGTGCCAGCAGTTTGTCAGGACAGGGGAAAAGGAACAATCAGCCCCAGCATTTT	CASSLSGQGKRNNQPQHF	TRBD1	TRBJ1-5	-	TRBV27
TGTGCCAGCTCACCTTCGACAGGATTGAATGGCTACACCTTC	CASSPSTGLNGYTF	-	TRBJ1-2	-	TRBV18
TGCGTGGGTGGTGGTGGCAATGAGCAGTTCTTC	CVGGGGNEQFF	-	TRBJ2-1	-	TRBV29-1
TGCGCCAGCAGTGAGGGTGCTAGCGGGTTTGATGAGCAGTTCTTC	CASSEGASGFDEQFF	TRBD2	TRBJ2-1	-	TRBV10-1
TGTGCCAGCAGTTACGACTGGGAAAAACTGTTTTTT	CASSYDWEKLFF	-	TRBJ1-4	few	TRBV2
TGTGCCAGCAGTTACTCGAGAGGGGCGGGTGACGAGCAGTACTTC	CASSYSRGAGDEQYF	-	TRBJ2-7	once	TRBV6-5
TGTGCCAGCAGTCCCCCGGGGTTGCGCGAGCAGTACTTC	CASSPPGLREQYF	-	TRBJ2-7	-	TRBV28